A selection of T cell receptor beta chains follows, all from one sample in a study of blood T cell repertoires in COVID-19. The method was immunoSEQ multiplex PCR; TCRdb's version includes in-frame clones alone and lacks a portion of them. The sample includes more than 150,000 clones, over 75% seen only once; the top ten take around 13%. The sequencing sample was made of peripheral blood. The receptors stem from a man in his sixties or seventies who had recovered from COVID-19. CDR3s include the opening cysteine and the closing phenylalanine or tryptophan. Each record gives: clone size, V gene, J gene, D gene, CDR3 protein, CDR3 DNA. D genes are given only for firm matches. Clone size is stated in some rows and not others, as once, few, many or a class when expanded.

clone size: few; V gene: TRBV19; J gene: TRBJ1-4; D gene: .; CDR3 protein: CASQRQGRIATNEKLFF; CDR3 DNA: TGTGCCAGTCAACGTCAGGGAAGAATTGCAACTAATGAAAAACTGTTTTTT
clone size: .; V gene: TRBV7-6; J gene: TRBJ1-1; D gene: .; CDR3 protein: CASSFVEGVPFF; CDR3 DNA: TGTGCCAGCAGCTTTGTTGAGGGCGTACCTTTCTTT
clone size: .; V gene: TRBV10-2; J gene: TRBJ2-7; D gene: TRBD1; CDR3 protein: CASETGVGYEQYF; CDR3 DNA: TGCGCCAGCGAGACAGGGGTGGGGTACGAGCAGTACTTC
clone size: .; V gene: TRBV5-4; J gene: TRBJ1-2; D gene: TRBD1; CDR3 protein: CASTTVQRDRAFYGYTF; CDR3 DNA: TGTGCCAGCACCACCGTCCAAAGGGACAGGGCTTTTTATGGCTACACCTTC
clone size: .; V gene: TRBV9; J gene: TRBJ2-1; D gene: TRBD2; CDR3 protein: CASSQEPSGSYEQFF; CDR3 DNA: TGTGCCAGCAGCCAGGAGCCTAGCGGGAGCTATGAGCAGTTCTTC
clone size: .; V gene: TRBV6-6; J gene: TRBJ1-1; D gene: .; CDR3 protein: CASSPPGRGDGTEAFF; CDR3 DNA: TGTGCCAGCAGCCCACCAGGGAGGGGCGACGGGACTGAAGCTTTCTTT
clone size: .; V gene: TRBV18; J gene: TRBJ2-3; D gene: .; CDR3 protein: CASSPMGLDDTQYF; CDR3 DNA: TGTGCCAGCTCACCAATGGGGCTAGATGATACGCAGTATTTT
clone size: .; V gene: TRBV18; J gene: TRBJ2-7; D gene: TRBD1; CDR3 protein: CASSPTTGDNYEQYF; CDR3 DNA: TGTGCCAGCTCACCTACTACAGGGGATAACTACGAGCAGTACTTC
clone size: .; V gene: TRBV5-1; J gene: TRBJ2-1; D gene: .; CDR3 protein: CASSLVGAGGNPAEQFF; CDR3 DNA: TGCGCCAGCAGCTTGGTAGGGGCCGGCGGAAATCCCGCTGAGCAGTTCTTC
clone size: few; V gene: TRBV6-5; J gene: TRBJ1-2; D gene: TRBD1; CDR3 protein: CASRPLTGGIGYTF; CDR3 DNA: TGTGCCAGCAGACCGCTGACAGGGGGCATTGGCTACACCTTC
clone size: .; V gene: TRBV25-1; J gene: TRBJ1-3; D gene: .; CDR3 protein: CASSNPRAGNTIYF; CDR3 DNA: TGTGCCAGCAGTAACCCCCGGGCTGGAAACACCATATATTTT
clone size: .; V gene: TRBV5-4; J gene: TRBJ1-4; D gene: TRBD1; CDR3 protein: CATLNRGQGDEKLFF; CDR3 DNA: TGTGCCACCCTGAACAGGGGTCAGGGGGATGAAAAACTGTTTTTT
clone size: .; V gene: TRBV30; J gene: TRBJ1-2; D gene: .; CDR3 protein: CAWSRGREDGYTF; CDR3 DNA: TGTGCCTGGAGTCGGGGGAGAGAGGATGGCTACACCTTC
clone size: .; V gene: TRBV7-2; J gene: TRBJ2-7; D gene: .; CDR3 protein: CASSDNAIYEQYF; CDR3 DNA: TGTGCCAGCAGCGACAATGCCATCTACGAGCAGTACTTC
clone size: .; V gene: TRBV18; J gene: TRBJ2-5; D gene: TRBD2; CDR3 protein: CASSPIAGAQETQYF; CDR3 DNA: TGTGCCAGCTCACCAATAGCGGGGGCCCAAGAGACCCAGTACTTC
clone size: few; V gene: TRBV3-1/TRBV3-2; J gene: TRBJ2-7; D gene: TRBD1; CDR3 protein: CASSPGDRVGEQYF; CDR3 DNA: TGTGCCAGCAGCCCCGGGGACAGGGTGGGCGAGCAGTACTTC
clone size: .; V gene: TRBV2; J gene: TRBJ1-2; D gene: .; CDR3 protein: CASSDRQTNYGYTF; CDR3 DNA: TGTGCCAGCAGTGATCGCCAGACTAACTATGGCTACACCTTC
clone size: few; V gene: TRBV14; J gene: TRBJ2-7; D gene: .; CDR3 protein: CASSQDRGSYEQYF; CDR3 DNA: TGTGCCAGCAGCCAAGACAGGGGATCCTACGAGCAGTACTTC
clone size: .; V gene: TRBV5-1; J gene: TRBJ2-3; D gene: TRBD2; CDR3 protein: CATALAGGVDTQYF; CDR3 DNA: TGCGCCACCGCACTAGCGGGAGGGGTAGATACGCAGTATTTT
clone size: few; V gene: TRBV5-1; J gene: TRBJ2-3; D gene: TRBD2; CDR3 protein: CASSWALAVSTDTQYF; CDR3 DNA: TGCGCCAGCAGCTGGGCTCTAGCGGTTAGCACAGATACGCAGTATTTT